Listed here are 8 T cell receptor beta chains from one sample, sequenced in a study of blood T cell repertoires in COVID-19. TCRdb keeps only in-frame clones here, not all; method: immunoSEQ multiplex PCR. The data contain roughly 220,000 clones, around 86% of them seen just once; the ten biggest clones take up 3% to 4%. The sample taken for sequencing was PBMCs or T cells enriched from blood (not recorded which). The receptors were sampled from a woman aged 40 to 50 with acute COVID-19.

This clone was seen a handful of times. V gene TRBV21-1 combines with J gene TRBJ2-1; TRBD2 is the table's D call and was not checked against the DNA. TRBV21-1 counts as a pseudogene. The CDR3 has 16 amino acids. CDR3 region: CASSKEPHRGNNEQFF. The CDR3 nucleotides read TGTGCCAGCAGCAAAGAGCCACACCGGGGAAACAATGAGCAGTTCTTC.

The chain recombines TRBV4-1 with TRBJ2-1; 7 nucleotides align to TRBD1. Per germline, CDR1 MGHRA and CDR2 YSYEKL. The CDR3 consists of 17 residues. The ends lost 3 bases at V and 0 bases at J; junction bases unmatched: 8. The DNA of the CDR3 is TGCGCCAGCAGCCAGGCCCCCGGGACAGACTCCTACAATGAGCAGTTCTTC. Translation: CASSQAPGTDSYNEQFF.

The genes are TRBV7-9 and TRBJ1-2; TRBD1 matches 7 bases. Unmatched junction bases numbered 16, after V lost 5 bases and J lost 4 bases. The germline CDR1 and CDR2 sequences are SEHNR and FQNEAQ (reference sequence). The CDR3 length is 17 residues. The CDR3 sequence: CASSTRGQGTPSYGYTF. In nucleotides, the CDR3 is TGTGCCAGCAGCACTAGGGGGCAGGGGACGCCATCCTATGGCTACACCTTC.

This clone was detected a few times. This chain uses TRBV28 with TRBJ2-7; possibly TRBD1 for D (6 bases). The CDR3 covers 14 residues. CDR1 and CDR2 from the germline V gene are MDHEN and SYDVKM. Trimming stripped 3 bases from V and 1 base from J, with 10 bases between. The CDR3 loop reads CASSLGTGSYEQYF. CDR3 bases: TGTGCCAGCAGTTTGGGAACAGGGTCCTACGAGCAGTACTTC.

The genes are TRBV4-1 and TRBJ1-2; 8 nucleotides agree with TRBD1. V lost 4 bases to trimming and J lost 6 bases; unmatched junction nucleotides: 16. CDR1 MGHRA and CDR2 YSYEKL come from the germline V gene. The CDR3 spans 17 residues. CDR3: CASSPRQGRERQDGYTF. The CDR3, as DNA: TGCGCCAGCAGCCCAAGACAGGGGCGAGAACGTCAGGATGGCTACACCTTC.

Concerning this clone: One end of the junction fails to match germline, which may point to a read error. The CDR3 coding sequence is TGTGCCAGCAGCCAAGATGGGGGGAGGGCCAGCTCTGAGGCCAACGTCCTGACTTTC. Encoded protein: CASSQDGGRASSEANVLTF. This chain uses TRBV4-2 with TRBJ2-6; the match to TRBD2 covers 7 bases. The germline V gene encodes CDR1 LGHNA and CDR2 YNFKEQ. The CDR3 totals 19 residues.

This chain joins TRBV4-3 and TRBJ2-1, with D tentatively TRBD2 (5 bases). The length of the CDR3 is 15 residues. Germline values: CDR1 LGHNA, CDR2 YSLEER. Trimming took off 1 base at V and 0 bases at J, with 7 bases between the two ends. CDR3 in DNA: TGCGCCAGCAGCCAAGCCCGGGGCTCCTACAATGAGCAGTTCTTC. It codes for CASSQARGSYNEQFF.

The chain recombines TRBV3-1 (or the pseudogene TRBV3-2) with TRBJ2-7, with 11 bases that match TRBD2. J lost 5 bases, V lost 4 bases, and 4 bases had no gene match. CDR1 and CDR2 from the germline V gene are LGHDT and YNNKEL (reference sequence). There are 14 residues in the CDR3. This CDR3 reads CASSPTSGSNEQYF. The CDR3 bases are TGTGCCAGCAGCCCCACTAGCGGGAGCAACGAGCAGTACTTC.